This TCR beta chain was sequenced during a study of T cell responses to AZD1222 COVID-19 vaccine. The overall study: Combined were second doses at about 4 or about 12 weeks. Study-wide results and limits: Only six people who got AZD1222 tested seropositive at baseline. Epitopes outside B.1.351 and B.1.1.7 mutated regions reportedly drew nearly half of spike TCRs.

This clone was detected once. Its antigen is as yet unknown. The CDR3 runs 15 residues. In germline, CDR1 is MDHEN, CDR2 SYDVKM. V lost 2 bases, J lost 0 bases, and 10 bases lay in between. Clones were read by immunoSEQ multiplex PCR, and TCRdb kept only the in-frame ones, dropping some. Among 150,000 to 200,000 clones listed, 85% to 95% were seen once. The clonotype was recovered from an adult in good health. This rearrangement joins TRBV28 to TRBJ2-5, with a possible D match to TRBD2 (5 bases). The specimen was peripheral blood, collected on day 0 of AZD1222 vaccination. The CDR3 protein is CASSLGRRYQETQYF. The CDR3, as DNA: TGTGCCAGCAGTTTAGGTAGGAGGTACCAAGAGACCCAGTACTTC.